The TCR beta chain described here comes from a study of cytomegalovirus exposure and HLA in healthy donors. The study ran its PCR with 60 Vbeta and 13 Jbeta primers. Sequencing was performed with immunoSEQ multiplex PCR; in TCRdb, only in-frame clones are kept and a portion is missing. The sample contains 200,000 to 250,000 clones, more than 60% of which appear only once. Germline CDR1 reads LNHDA; CDR2 reads SQIVND (reference sequence). Deletions cut 1 base from V and 0 bases from J, with 8 bases between. This CDR3 has 15 residues. The source of this sequence is a man aged 45 to 65 in good health and CMV-seronegative. The J gene is TRBJ2-3, the V gene TRBV19; possible D gene TRBD1, 5 bases. The material sequenced was PBMCs. The CDR3 sequence is CASSIGQGSTDTQYF. The DNA for the CDR3 is TGTGCCAGTAGTATAGGGCAGGGTAGCACAGATACGCAGTATTTT.